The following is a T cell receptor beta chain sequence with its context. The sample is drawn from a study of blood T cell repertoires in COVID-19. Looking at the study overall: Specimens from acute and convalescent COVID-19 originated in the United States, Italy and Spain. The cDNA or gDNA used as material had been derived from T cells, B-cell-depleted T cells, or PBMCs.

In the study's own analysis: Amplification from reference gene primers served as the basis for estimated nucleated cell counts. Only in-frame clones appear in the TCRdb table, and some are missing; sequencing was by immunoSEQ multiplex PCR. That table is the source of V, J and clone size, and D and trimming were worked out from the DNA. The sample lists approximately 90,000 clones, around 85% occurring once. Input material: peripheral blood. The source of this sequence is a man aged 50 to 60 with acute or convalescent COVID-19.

In DNA, the CDR3 is TGTGCCAGCAGTTACCCCGGGACTAGCGGTCGCACAGATACGCAGTATTTT. Translated, it gives CASSYPGTSGRTDTQYF. The chain recombines TRBV6-2 or TRBV6-3 with TRBJ2-3; 11 bases are shared with TRBD2. The CDR3 totals 17 residues. Losses at the gene ends were 2 bases for V and 1 base for J; bases not matched to a gene: 5. Germline CDR1 MNHEY, CDR2 SVGEGT.